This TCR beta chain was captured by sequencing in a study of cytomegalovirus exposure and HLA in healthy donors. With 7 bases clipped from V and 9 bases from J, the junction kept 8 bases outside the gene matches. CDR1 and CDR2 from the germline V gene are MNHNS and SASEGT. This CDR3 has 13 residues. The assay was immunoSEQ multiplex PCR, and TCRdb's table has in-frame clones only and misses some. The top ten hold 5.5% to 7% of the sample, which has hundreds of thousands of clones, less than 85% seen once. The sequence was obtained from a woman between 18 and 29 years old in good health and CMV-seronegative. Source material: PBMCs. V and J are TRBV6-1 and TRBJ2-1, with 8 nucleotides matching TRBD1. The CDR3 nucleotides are TGTGCCAGCAAACGGACAGGGATTAGTGAGCAGTTCTTC. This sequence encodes CASKRTGISEQFF.